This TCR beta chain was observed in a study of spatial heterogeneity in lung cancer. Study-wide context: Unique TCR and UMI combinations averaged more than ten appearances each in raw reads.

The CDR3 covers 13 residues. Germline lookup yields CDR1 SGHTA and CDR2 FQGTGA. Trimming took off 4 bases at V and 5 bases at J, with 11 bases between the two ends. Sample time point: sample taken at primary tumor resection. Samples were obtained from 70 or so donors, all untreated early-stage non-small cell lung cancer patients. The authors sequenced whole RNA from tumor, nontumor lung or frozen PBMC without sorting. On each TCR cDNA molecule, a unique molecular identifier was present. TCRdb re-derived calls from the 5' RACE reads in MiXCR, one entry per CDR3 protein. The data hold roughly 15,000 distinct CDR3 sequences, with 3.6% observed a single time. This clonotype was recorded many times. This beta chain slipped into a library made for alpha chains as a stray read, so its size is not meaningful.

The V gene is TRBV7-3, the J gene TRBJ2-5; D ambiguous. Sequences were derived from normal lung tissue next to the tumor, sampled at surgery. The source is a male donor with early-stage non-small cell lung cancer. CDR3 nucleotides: TGTGCCAGCAGCTCCCTAGTAGTCGAGACCCAGTACTTC. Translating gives CASSSLVVETQYF.